This passage covers 27 T cell receptor beta chains from one sample sequenced in a study of glioma-infiltrating T cells after dendritic cell vaccination (dated by TCRdb to 2016 to 2018). Library method: the immunoSEQ multiplex PCR assay. What TCRdb holds here is the immuneACCESS table cut down to in-frame rearrangements. Part of the clones is not present; checked against another copy, under half of the missing clones reflect an unresolved V gene, and the others are unexplained. Counted in this sample were tens of thousands of clones; around 80% of them appeared once. The top ten hold 7.8% of the sample. The material was blood, obtained before dendritic cell vaccination. These receptors all come from a human donor with glioblastoma.

The rearrangement links TRBV15 to TRBJ1-5; D might be TRBD1 (5 bases). The CDR3 has 14 residues. V lost 2 bases and J 4 bases, leaving 9 bases between the germline ends. CDR1 is LNHNV, CDR2 YYDKDF, per germline (reference sequence). The CDR3 coding sequence is TGTGCCACCAGCAGATTCCAGGGAAATCAGCCCCAGCATTTT. Protein sequence: CATSRFQGNQPQHF. Looking up the rest from reference TRBV15 and TRBJ1-5 gives the full variable domain: DAMVIQNPRYQVTQFGKPVTLSCSQTLNHNVMYWYQQKSSQAPKLLFHYYDKDFNNEADTPDNFQSRRPNTSFCFLDIRSPGLGDTAMYLCATSRFQGNQPQHFGDGTRLSIL.

This clone was recorded only once. V gene TRBV5-1 combines with J gene TRBJ2-5; 7 bases fit TRBD2. Losses at the gene ends were 3 bases for V and 4 bases for J; bases not matched to a gene: 9. The CDR3 totals 15 residues. The germline gives CDR1 SGHRS, CDR2 YFSETQ. The CDR3 reads CASSSYGLEVETQYF. The CDR3 region has the DNA TGCGCCAGCAGCTCCTACGGACTAGAGGTAGAGACCCAGTACTTC.

This rearrangement joins TRBV6-1 to TRBJ1-4; no clear D gene. Germline loops: CDR1 MNHNS, CDR2 SASEGT. The CDR3 is 13 amino acids. Trimming removed 6 bases at V and 5 bases at J, with 10 bases between. The CDR3 here is CASRRVPNEKLFF. CDR3 nucleotide sequence: TGTGCCAGCAGGAGGGTCCCGAATGAAAAACTGTTTTTT.

The chain links TRBV27 to TRBJ2-5; 9 bases match TRBD2. This CDR3 contains 13 residues. Germline V gives CDR1 MNHEY, CDR2 SMNVEV (reference sequence). V was pared by 4 bases and J by 8 bases, with 5 bases of the junction left unmatched. CDR3 region: CASSSAGGRTQYF. The DNA of the CDR3 is TGTGCCAGCAGTTCTGCGGGGGGGCGTACCCAGTACTTC.

This clone has a single count. The rearrangement joins TRBV6-4 to TRBJ2-2; D gene uncertain. Trimming took 3 bases from V and 14 from J, leaving 13 bases between them. Germline CDR1 reads MRHNA; CDR2 reads SNTAGT. This CDR3 contains 12 residues. The chain's CDR3 is CASSDLGGLLFF. CDR3 DNA: TGTGCCAGCAGTGATCTTGGCGGTCTCCTGTTTTTT.

Notes on this clone: At one of its ends the junction is not consistent with the germline gene, which may arise from a read error. The sample contains more than one DNA sequence encoding this CDR3. CDR3 sequence: CASSPTPGVGYNSPLHF. CDR3 bases: TGTGCCAGCAGCCCTACCCCAGGGGTAGGGTATAATTCCCCCCTCCACTTT. The genes are TRBV11-2 and TRBJ1-6; TRBD1 might be the D (6 bases). The CDR3 is 17 amino acids. Germline V gene data show CDR1 as SGHAT and CDR2 as FQNNGV. The whole variable domain, filled in from reference TRBV11-2 and TRBJ1-6, reads EAGVAQSPRYKIIEKRQSVAFWCNPISGHATLYWYQQILGQGPKLLIQFQNNGVVDDSQLPKDRFSAERLKGVDSTLKIQPAKLEDSAVYLCASSPTPGVGYNSPLHFGNGTRLTVT.

This chain connects TRBV2 to TRBJ2-1, with 10 bases matching TRBD1. The CDR3 covers 14 residues. V shed 5 bases, J shed 6 bases, and the junction held 4 bases outside the gene matches. Looked up from germline, CDR1 is SNHLY and CDR2 is FYNNEI. CDR3 nucleotide sequence: TGTGCCAGCAGTACCGGGACAGGGGCCAATGAGCAGTTCTTC. Its translation: CASSTGTGANEQFF.

This rearrangement joins TRBV29-1 to TRBJ1-1; D may be TRBD1 (5 bases). The ends were cut back, 4 bases at V and 7 bases at J, with 19 bases in the middle. The germline gives CDR1 SQVTM, CDR2 ANQGSEA. The CDR3 is 14 residues long. The CDR3 spells CSVGAREASGEAFF. CDR3 DNA: TGCAGCGTTGGGGCCAGGGAAGCATCGGGTGAAGCTTTCTTT. The full variable domain, its missing parts supplied by reference TRBV29-1 and TRBJ1-1, is SAVISQKPSRDICQRGTSLTIQCQVDSQVTMMFWYRQQPGQSLTLIATANQGSEATYESGFVIDKFPISRPNLTFSTLTVSNMSPEDSSIYLCSVGAREASGEAFFGQGTRLTVV.

The chain couples TRBV29-1 to TRBJ1-1, with D perhaps matching TRBD1 (5 bases). Germline V gives CDR1 SQVTM, CDR2 ANQGSEA. The CDR3 contains 13 residues. The ends were cut back, 5 bases at V and 5 bases at J, with 15 bases in the middle. The CDR3: CSVLMGQDTEAFF. The CDR3 DNA is TGCAGCGTTCTTATGGGGCAGGATACTGAAGCTTTCTTT. Complete variable domain (other parts from reference TRBV29-1 and TRBJ1-1): SAVISQKPSRDICQRGTSLTIQCQVDSQVTMMFWYRQQPGQSLTLIATANQGSEATYESGFVIDKFPISRPNLTFSTLTVSNMSPEDSSIYLCSVLMGQDTEAFFGQGTRLTVV.

The chain uses TRBV11-2 and TRBJ1-2; D unresolved. This CDR3 spans 13 amino acids. Trimming pared 5 bases from V and 8 bases from J, leaving 15 bases between. Germline values: CDR1 SGHAT, CDR2 FQNNGV. The CDR3 loop is CASSTQVGVGYTF. Written as DNA, the CDR3 is TGTGCCAGCAGCACTCAGGTTGGTGTAGGCTACACCTTC. Filled out from reference TRBV11-2 and TRBJ1-2, the complete variable domain reads EAGVAQSPRYKIIEKRQSVAFWCNPISGHATLYWYQQILGQGPKLLIQFQNNGVVDDSQLPKDRFSAERLKGVDSTLKIQPAKLEDSAVYLCASSTQVGVGYTFGSGTRLTVV.

The chain couples TRBV27 to TRBJ2-7; D gene ambiguous. The CDR3 has 15 amino acids. V was clipped by 5 bases and J by 3 bases, with 17 bases between them. Germline CDR1 and CDR2: MNHEY and SMNVEV (reference sequence). The CDR3 loop is CASSDTYSAVYEQYF. The CDR3 DNA reads TGTGCCAGCAGTGACACATACTCGGCCGTCTACGAGCAGTACTTC.

The V call is TRBV2, the J call TRBJ2-3; D perhaps matches TRBD1 (6 bases). In germline, CDR1 is SNHLY, CDR2 FYNNEI. The CDR3 contains 13 residues. Trimming shortened V by 6 bases and J by 4 bases, and 11 bases separated the two germline ends. In DNA form, the CDR3 reads TGTGCCAGCAGCCAGGGGAGCGCAGATACGCAGTATTTT. This encodes CASSQGSADTQYF.

The chain uses TRBV7-6 and TRBJ2-3; D unclear. Germline V CDR1 and CDR2: SGHVS, FNYEAQ. The ends were cut back, 2 bases at V and 3 bases at J, with 12 bases in the middle. This CDR3 is built from 15 residues. CDR3 DNA: TGTGCCAGCAGCTTACTCGTGAGAGAGACAGATACGCAGTATTTT. Its protein is CASSLLVRETDTQYF.

The chain carries TRBV29-1 and TRBJ1-1; D ambiguous. The CDR3 contains 13 residues. Germline lookup yields CDR1 SQVTM and CDR2 ANQGSEA. V dropped 4 bases and J dropped 1 base, with 10 bases sitting between them. This CDR3 is CSVVPGRNTEAFF. CDR3 nucleotide sequence: TGCAGCGTTGTGCCAGGCCGGAACACTGAAGCTTTCTTT.

The chain links TRBV5-6 to TRBJ1-2; D is unclear. CDR1 SGHDT and CDR2 YYEEEE come from the germline V gene. This CDR3 spans 14 amino acids. Trimming cost V 4 bases and J 7 bases, with 17 bases left between them. CDR3 protein: CASSLRVQSFGYTF. CDR3 nucleotide sequence: TGTGCCAGCAGCCTTCGGGTCCAATCATTTGGCTACACCTTC.

The chain combines TRBV11-3 with TRBJ1-3; possibly TRBD1 for D (5 bases). The CDR3 has 12 amino acids. Germline V gene sequence: CDR1 SGHNT, CDR2 YENEEA. V was clipped by 2 bases and J by 9 bases, with 8 bases between them. CDR3 loop: CASSLQGGTIYF. In nucleotides, the CDR3 is TGTGCCAGCAGCTTACAGGGAGGCACCATATATTTT.

V is TRBV11-1 and J is TRBJ1-3; 11 nucleotides match TRBD1. Germline CDR1 is SGHAT and CDR2 is FQDESV (reference sequence). V lost 5 bases and J lost 4; bases outside the gene matches: 4. This CDR3 region has 15 residues. CDR3 sequence reads: CASSPRTGGGNTIYF. The CDR3 DNA reads TGTGCCAGCAGCCCGAGGACAGGGGGCGGAAACACCATATATTTT.

The chain uses TRBV9 and TRBJ2-7; D may be TRBD1 (7 bases). V gave up 5 bases and J gave up 1 base, with 10 bases separating them. The CDR3 length is 13 residues. Germline V CDR1 and CDR2: SGDLS, YYNGEE. CDR3 in amino acids: CASSSGGSYEQYF. DNA of the CDR3: TGTGCCAGCAGTTCAGGGGGGTCCTACGAGCAGTACTTC.

On this clone itself: Other DNA sequences in this specimen translate into the identical CDR3. The genes are TRBV2 and TRBJ1-6; D not certain. The germline gives CDR1 SNHLY, CDR2 FYNNEI. CDR3 length equals 14 residues. The ends were cut back, 7 bases at V and 6 bases at J, with 13 bases in the middle. DNA of the CDR3: TGTGCCAGCATTCTCGACACCCTTAATTCACCCCTCCACTTT. Its protein product is CASILDTLNSPLHF.

This chain connects TRBV30 to TRBJ2-2, with D maybe TRBD2 (6 bases). CDR3 length equals 14 residues. CDR1 and CDR2 from the germline V gene are GTSNPN and SVGIG (reference sequence). V lost 1 base to trimming and J lost 4 bases, with 10 bases between them. The CDR3 DNA is TGTGCCTGGAGTGGTGGAGGGACCACCGGGGAGCTGTTTTTT. This gives the protein CAWSGGGTTGELFF.

The rearrangement links TRBV5-5 to TRBJ1-6, with 9 nucleotides matching TRBD1. Germline V gene sequence: CDR1 SGHKS, CDR2 YYEKEE (reference sequence). Unmatched junction bases numbered 6, after V lost 0 bases and J lost 8 bases. The CDR3 contains 16 residues. The CDR3, as DNA: TGTGCCAGCAGCTTGGGGGACAGGGAGTCGTATTCACCCCTCCACTTT. It is translated as CASSLGDRESYSPLHF.

The genes are TRBV6-5 and TRBJ1-1; D perhaps matches TRBD1 (5 bases). Trimming shortened V by 2 bases and J by 7 bases, and 17 bases separated the two germline ends. This CDR3 contains 15 residues. Germline CDR1 is MNHEY and CDR2 is SVGAGI. DNA of the CDR3: TGTGCCAGCAGTTACACAACAACAGGTCTCCGTGAAGCTTTCTTT. It translates to CASSYTTTGLREAFF.

V and J are TRBV30 and TRBJ1-5; 9 bases match TRBD1. Germline trimming cut 2 bases from V and 1 base from J; bases unmatched to any gene: 3. CDR3 length: 15 residues. The V gene's germline CDR1 is GTSNPN and CDR2 SVGIG (reference sequence). CDR3: CAWSRDRESNQPQHF. In DNA form, the CDR3 reads TGTGCCTGGAGTCGGGACAGGGAAAGCAATCAGCCCCAGCATTTT.

In this sample, this clone turned up once. The V call is TRBV4-3, the J call TRBJ2-7; 10 nucleotides agree with TRBD2. V dropped 0 bases and J dropped 6; count of bases not matched to a gene: 11. This CDR3 contains 17 residues. Germline-derived CDR1 and CDR2 are LGHNA and YSLEER. This chain's CDR3 is CASSQDLAGAVAAEQYF. The CDR3 DNA follows: TGCGCCAGCAGCCAAGACCTAGCGGGGGCAGTCGCGGCCGAGCAGTACTTC.

This clone was recorded only once. The chain is built from TRBV18 and TRBJ2-7, with D possibly matching TRBD2 (7 bases). Germline values: CDR1 KGHSH, CDR2 LQKENI. The CDR3 runs to 14 residues. V was cut by 3 bases and J by 0 bases, with 9 bases left in between. The CDR3 coding sequence is TGTGCCAGCTCACCTAGGGGGGGCTCCTACGAGCAGTACTTC. Protein: CASSPRGGSYEQYF.

The V gene is TRBV7-9, the J gene TRBJ2-1; 12 nucleotides line up with TRBD1. The CDR3 contains 16 residues. The V gene end was trimmed by 5 bases and the J gene end by 7 bases; junction bases not matched to a gene: 9. The V gene's germline CDR1 is SEHNR and CDR2 FQNEAQ (reference sequence). The CDR3 DNA is TGTGCCAGCAGCCCACCGGGACAGGGGGCTAGGAATGAGCAGTTCTTC. This gives the protein CASSPPGQGARNEQFF.

This clone showed up just a few times. This CDR3 is CASGKRGGTDTQYF. The CDR3 DNA follows: TGTGCCAGCGGCAAGCGGGGGGGCACAGATACGCAGTATTTT. The chain joins TRBV11-3 to TRBJ2-3; 9 bases map to TRBD2. Germline V gives CDR1 SGHNT, CDR2 YENEEA. Losses at the gene ends were 8 bases for V and 1 base for J; bases not matched to a gene: 4. The CDR3 loop spans 14 amino acids.